The 21 T cell receptor beta chains reported below all come from one sample, sequenced in a study of blood T cells in healthy people across ages. Together with a sample-barcoded 5' primer, a J-beta primer mix was included in a second PCR lasting about 6 to 11 cycles. TCRdb reanalysed the 5' RACE reads using MiXCR and keeps one entry per CDR3 protein. The sample holds about 1,500,000 distinct CDR3 sequences, over 25% seen once. Sequencing was carried out using blood. The receptors derive from a woman under 40 in good health.

This clonotype has more than one count but fewer than ten. V gene TRBV4-1 combines with J gene TRBJ2-5, with 7 bases matching TRBD2. The trim removed 1 base at V and 2 bases at J, leaving 7 bases unmatched. CDR3 length equals 16 residues. The V gene's germline CDR1 is MGHRA and CDR2 YSYEKL. The CDR3 bases are TGCGCCAGCAGCCAAGTAGGCGGGGGAAGACAAGAGACCCAGTACTTC. Its translation is CASSQVGGGRQETQYF.

This clonotype was counted only a few times. The V gene is TRBV29-1, the J gene TRBJ2-5; weak D call: TRBD1 (5 bases). The DNA matches TRBJ2-7 better at its end, which makes the J call doubtful. Looked up from germline, CDR1 is SQVTM and CDR2 is ANQGSEA. CDR3 length: 12 amino acids. As DNA, the CDR3 is TGCAGCGTTGAACGCAGGGAAGGCGAGCAGTACTTC. Encoded protein: CSVERREGEQYF.

The chain joins TRBV30 to TRBJ2-4, with no clear D. Trimming shortened V by 0 bases and J by 7 bases, and 7 bases separated the two germline ends. Germline V gene data show CDR1 as GTSNPN and CDR2 as SVGIG (reference sequence). The length of the CDR3 is 12 residues. The DNA for the CDR3 is TGTGCCTGGAGTGTCCGTGGGAACATTCAGTACTTC. Its translation is CAWSVRGNIQYF.

The rearrangement links TRBV20-1 to TRBJ2-1, with TRBD2 identical over 10 bases. CDR1 and CDR2 from the germline V gene are DFQATT and SNEGSKA (reference sequence). This CDR3 has 15 residues. V lost 5 bases and J lost 0; bases outside the gene matches: 4. CDR3 residues: CSASASGSSYNEQFF. CDR3 sequence (DNA): TGCAGTGCTTCGGCTAGCGGGAGCTCCTACAATGAGCAGTTCTTC.

This chain joins TRBV7-2 and TRBJ1-1; D remains ambiguous. Germline V gene data show CDR1 as SGHTA and CDR2 as FQGNSA. V was trimmed by 3 bases and J by 11 bases, leaving 16 bases between them. CDR3 length: 13 residues. CDR3 in DNA: TGTGCCAGCAGCTTTCATCTGGACCAGAGGGCTTTCTTT. It yields the protein CASSFHLDQRAFF.

This clonotype was observed a few times. This chain joins TRBV3-1 and TRBJ1-2; the D is unclear. V shed 1 base and J shed 8 bases, with 14 bases lying between them. Germline lookup yields CDR1 LGHDT and CDR2 YNNKEL (reference sequence). The CDR3 sequence is 14 residues long. The chain's CDR3 is CASSQGTSTGGYTF. DNA for the CDR3: TGTGCCAGCAGCCAAGGGACGTCAACGGGGGGCTACACCTTC.

The chain employs TRBV10-3 and TRBJ2-3; 8 bases align to TRBD1. Unmatched junction bases numbered 6, after V lost 6 bases and J lost 4 bases. The CDR3 runs to 14 residues. The germline CDR1 and CDR2 sequences are ENHRY and SYGVKD. The CDR3 DNA reads TGTGCCATCAGCTCGACAGGGGAGGCAGATACGCAGTATTTT. Translating it yields CAISSTGEADTQYF.

This chain connects TRBV6-2 or TRBV6-3 to TRBJ1-2; D is uncertain. The CDR3 runs 14 residues. Germline values: CDR1 MNHEY, CDR2 SVGEGT. V lost 6 bases and J lost 9, with 20 bases in between. The CDR3 sequence: CASSRNPGPGSYTF. In nucleotides, the CDR3 is TGTGCCAGCAGCCGTAATCCCGGGCCCGGAAGCTACACCTTC.

A remark on this clonotype: A much larger clone differs by one base, so this may be a read error. The rearrangement uses TRBV6-1 and TRBJ1-5, with D unresolved. This CDR3 comprises 14 residues. Trimming shortened V by 6 bases and J by 1 base, and 10 bases separated the two germline ends. Looked up from germline, CDR1 is MNHNS and CDR2 is SASEGT. CDR3 protein: CASRAEVSNQPQHF. The CDR3 DNA reads TGTGCCAGCAGGGCTGAGGTGAGCAATCAGCCCCAGCATTTT.

J is TRBJ1-2 and V is TRBV6-6; 9 bases are shared with TRBD1. Trimming at V came to 2 bases and at J to 8 bases, leaving 3 bases not matched to a gene. The CDR3 sequence is 13 residues long. Germline V gene lookup returns CDR1 MNHNY and CDR2 SVGAGI (reference sequence). CDR3 sequence reads: CASSYRDRDGYTF. DNA of the CDR3: TGTGCCAGCAGTTACAGGGACAGGGACGGCTACACCTTC.

V gene TRBV5-6 combines with J gene TRBJ1-4; D might be TRBD1 (5 bases). The CDR3 is made up of 16 amino acids. V was pared by 4 bases and J by 5 bases, with 18 bases between. The germline V gene encodes CDR1 SGHDT and CDR2 YYEEEE. In nucleotides, the CDR3 is TGTGCCAGCAGCCACGGGACCAACCTTCGGAATGAAAAACTGTTTTTT. This encodes CASSHGTNLRNEKLFF. The full variable domain, in which reference TRBV5-6 and TRBJ1-4 provide the parts outside the CDR3, is DAGVTQSPTHLIKTRGQQVTLRCSPKSGHDTVSWYQQALGQGPQFIFQYYEEEERQRGNFPDRFSGHQFPNYSSELNVNALLLGDSALYLCASSHGTNLRNEKLFFGSGTQLSVL.

Turning to this clonotype: This may be a read error: a much more frequent sequence differs by one nucleotide. The V and J genes are TRBV7-2 and TRBJ2-1, with D uncertain. The end of the DNA is better explained by TRBJ2-7, so the J call may be wrong. From germline, CDR1 is SGHTA and CDR2 FQGNSA. The CDR3 is 13 amino acids. In DNA form, the CDR3 reads TGTGCCAGCAGCTTAAACGGAAACAATGAGCAGTACTTC. Translation gives CASSLNGNNEQYF.

The chain is built from TRBV24-1 and TRBJ1-1; D might be TRBD1 (5 bases). Germline CDR1 is KGHDR and CDR2 is SFDVKD. V dropped 4 bases and J dropped 6 bases, with 11 bases sitting between them. The CDR3 covers 13 residues. The CDR3 DNA is TGTGCCACCAGTGAGCGGGGGAGGGCTGAAGCTTTCTTT. This sequence encodes CATSERGRAEAFF.

The chain links TRBV10-3 to TRBJ1-5, with TRBD1 matching over 10 bases. The CDR3 has 15 residues. The V gene end was trimmed by 11 bases and the J gene end by 2 bases; junction bases not matched to a gene: 9. CDR1 is ENHRY, CDR2 SYGVKD, per germline. This CDR3 is CAAMSGTGGNQPQHF. The CDR3 DNA follows: TGTGCCGCCATGTCCGGGACAGGGGGCAATCAGCCCCAGCATTTT.

As to this clonotype: This may be a read error, as it is one base from a much larger clone. V gene TRBV5-1 combines with J gene TRBJ2-7; 8 bases align to TRBD2. The CDR3 extends over 11 amino acids. Germline assignment: CDR1 SGHRS and CDR2 YFSETQ. CDR3: CASSREREQDF. Written as DNA, the CDR3 is TGCGCCAGCAGCCGGGAGCGGGAGCAGGACTTC.

The table lists this clonotype with a few counts. This sequence joins TRBV2 and TRBJ2-6, with TRBD2 matching over 8 bases. The V segment lost 1 base and the J segment 0 bases; nucleotides outside the gene matches: 5. This CDR3 region has 18 residues. Germline CDR1 reads SNHLY; CDR2 reads FYNNEI. As DNA, the CDR3 is TGTGCCAGCAGTGAAGGGCTAGCGGGTTCCTCTGGGGCCAACGTCCTGACTTTC. Amino acid sequence: CASSEGLAGSSGANVLTF.

The chain is built from TRBV9 and TRBJ2-7; TRBD2 matches at 8 bases. The CDR3 has 14 residues. V shed 4 bases, J shed 0 bases, and the junction held 3 bases outside the gene matches. Germline V lookup: CDR1 SGDLS, CDR2 YYNGEE. The CDR3 sequence is CASSTGGDSYEQYF. CDR3 DNA: TGTGCCAGCAGCACGGGGGGGGACTCCTACGAGCAGTACTTC.

The CDR3, as DNA: TGTGCCAGCCGTGGACAGGGGGCATGGGAGCAGTACTTC. Translating gives CASRGQGAWEQYF. The genes are TRBV28 and TRBJ2-7; TRBD1 matches at 11 bases. The CDR3 sequence is 13 residues long. Germline V gene lookup returns CDR1 MDHEN and CDR2 SYDVKM. The trim removed 8 bases at V and 7 bases at J, leaving 7 bases unmatched.

This clonotype appeared many times. The chain uses TRBV7-2 and TRBJ2-5; D gene uncertain. Trimming left V 4 bases short and J 2 bases short, with 8 bases between. CDR1 SGHTA and CDR2 FQGNSA come from the germline V gene. The CDR3 runs to 13 residues. CDR3 DNA: TGTGCCAGCAGCTCCAGTTGGCAAGAGACCCAGTACTTC. This codes for CASSSSWQETQYF.

To note about this clonotype: A much larger clonotype is one base distant, so this may be a read error. The V call is TRBV20-1, the J call TRBJ2-7; D is possibly TRBD2 (6 bases). CDR3 size: 14 residues. CDR1 and CDR2 from the germline V gene are DFQATT and SNEGSKA (reference sequence). CDR3 coding DNA: TGCAGTACTAGAGATCTTGGAGGGCCCTACGAGCAGTACTTC. Amino acids: CSTRDLGGPYEQYF.

The V and J genes are TRBV9 and TRBJ2-5; 11 bases are shared with TRBD2. CDR1 SGDLS and CDR2 YYNGEE come from the germline V gene. V gave up 3 bases and J gave up 4 bases; unmatched junction bases: 5. The CDR3 covers 15 residues. CDR3 coding DNA: TGTGCCAGCAGCGGAATAGCGGGGGGGCCAGAGACCCAGTACTTC. As protein: CASSGIAGGPETQYF.